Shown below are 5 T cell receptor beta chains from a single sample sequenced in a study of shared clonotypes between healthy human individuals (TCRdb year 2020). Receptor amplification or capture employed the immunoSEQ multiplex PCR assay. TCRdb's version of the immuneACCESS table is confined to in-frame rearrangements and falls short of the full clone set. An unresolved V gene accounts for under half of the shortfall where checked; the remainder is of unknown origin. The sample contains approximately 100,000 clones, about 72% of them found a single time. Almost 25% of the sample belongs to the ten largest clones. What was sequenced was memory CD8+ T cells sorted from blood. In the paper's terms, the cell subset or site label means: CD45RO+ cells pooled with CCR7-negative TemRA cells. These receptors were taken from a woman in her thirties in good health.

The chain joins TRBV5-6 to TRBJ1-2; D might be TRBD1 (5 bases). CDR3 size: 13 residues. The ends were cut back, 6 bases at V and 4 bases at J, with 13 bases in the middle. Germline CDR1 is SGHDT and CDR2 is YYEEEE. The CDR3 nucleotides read TGTGCCAGCACCCAAAGGGGTCTCTATGGCTACACCTTC. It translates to CASTQRGLYGYTF.

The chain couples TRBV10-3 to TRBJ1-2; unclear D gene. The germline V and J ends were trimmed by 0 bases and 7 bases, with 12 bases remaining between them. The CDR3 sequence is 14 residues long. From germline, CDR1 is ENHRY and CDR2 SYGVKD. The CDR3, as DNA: TGTGCCATCAGTGAGTCGACGGCTCGGTTTGGCTACACCTTC. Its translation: CAISESTARFGYTF.

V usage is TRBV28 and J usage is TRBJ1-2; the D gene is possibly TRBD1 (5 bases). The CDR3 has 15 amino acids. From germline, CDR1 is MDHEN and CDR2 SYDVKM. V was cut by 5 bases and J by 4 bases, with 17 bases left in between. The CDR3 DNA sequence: TGTGCCAGCAGTGTAACGGGGGGGAGAGGCTATGGCTACACCTTC. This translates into CASSVTGGRGYGYTF.

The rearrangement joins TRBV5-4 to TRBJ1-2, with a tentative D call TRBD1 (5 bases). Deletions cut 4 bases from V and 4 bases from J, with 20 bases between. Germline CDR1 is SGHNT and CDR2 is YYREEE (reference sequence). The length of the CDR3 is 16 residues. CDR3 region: CASSTEWRDPLYGYTF. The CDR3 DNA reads TGTGCCAGCAGCACCGAGTGGAGGGACCCCCTCTATGGCTACACCTTC.

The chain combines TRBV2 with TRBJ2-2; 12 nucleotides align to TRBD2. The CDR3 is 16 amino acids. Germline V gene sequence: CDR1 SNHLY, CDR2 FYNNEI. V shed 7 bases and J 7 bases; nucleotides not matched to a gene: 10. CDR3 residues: CASKPLAGGPNGELFF. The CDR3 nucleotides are TGTGCCAGCAAACCTCTAGCGGGAGGGCCTAACGGGGAGCTGTTTTTT.